This entry lists 22 T cell receptor beta chains sequenced from one sample in a study of CD8 T cells in ankylosing spondylitis. TCRdb itself ran the 5' RACE reads through MiXCR, one entry per CDR3 protein. This repertoire shows about 310,000 distinct CDR3 sequences, about a fifth found once; its top ten account for about 4%. Source material: blood, either unsorted or a sorted T cell fraction (not recorded which). These receptors came from a female donor with ankylosing spondylitis or in good health (not recorded which).

The chain has TRBV20-1 and TRBJ2-1, with 9 nucleotides matching TRBD2. This CDR3 region has 15 residues. The ends lost 6 bases at V and 3 bases at J; junction bases unmatched: 9. Per germline, CDR1 DFQATT and CDR2 SNEGSKA (reference sequence). CDR3 protein: CSALSAGGVYNEQFF. CDR3 nucleotides: TGCAGTGCCCTATCAGCGGGAGGTGTCTACAATGAGCAGTTCTTC.

The V call is TRBV4-2, the J call TRBJ2-1; TRBD2 agrees at 12 bases. The V gene end was trimmed by 2 bases and the J gene end by 7 bases; junction bases not matched to a gene: 12. CDR3 size: 18 residues. The V gene's germline CDR1 is LGHNA and CDR2 YNFKEQ. The CDR3 coding sequence is TGTGCCAGCAGCCAAACGGTGACTAGCGGGAGTGTAGCGAATGAGCAGTTCTTC. The encoded protein is CASSQTVTSGSVANEQFF.

As for this clonotype: A much more abundant neighbour one base away suggests this may be a read error. The CDR3 does not end in the conserved phenylalanine or tryptophan, so this is likely a read error. The J gene is TRBJ2-5, the V gene TRBV29-1; D gene unclear. V lost 5 bases and J lost 5, with 18 bases in between. Germline V gives CDR1 SQVTM, CDR2 ANQGSEA. The CDR3 extends over 14 amino acids. The CDR3 DNA is TGCAGCGTTTATGGTGGGCTCGGGCCGGAGACCCAGTACCTC. Protein: CSVYGGLGPETQYL.

This clonotype was seen more than once but under ten times. The V call is TRBV29-1, the J call TRBJ2-5, with 11 bases identical to TRBD2. Trimming took 4 bases from V and 5 from J; bases not matched to a gene: 3. Germline loops: CDR1 SQVTM, CDR2 ANQGSEA. The CDR3 consists of 13 residues. The CDR3 nucleotides read TGCAGCGTTGCTAGCGGGAGGAGGGAGACCCAGTACTTC. Translated: CSVASGRRETQYF.

The chain uses TRBV7-2 and TRBJ2-7; a possible D gene is TRBD1 (6 bases). Per the germline V gene, CDR1 is SGHTA and CDR2 is FQGNSA. The CDR3 contains 14 residues. The germline V and J ends were trimmed by 2 bases and 7 bases, with 15 bases remaining between them. This CDR3 is CASSLTGQLGEQYF. The CDR3 DNA follows: TGTGCCAGCAGCTTAACGGGACAACTTGGAGAGCAGTACTTC.

The chain recombines TRBV6-5 with TRBJ2-2; D gene ambiguous. Trimming left V 4 bases short and J 3 bases short, with 9 bases between. The CDR3 contains 14 residues. Looked up from germline, CDR1 is MNHEY and CDR2 is SVGAGI. As DNA, the CDR3 is TGTGCCAGCAGTTCGGTTTATTACACCGGGGAGCTGTTTTTT. Translating it yields CASSSVYYTGELFF.

In this sample, this clonotype turned up a few times. The V call is TRBV27, the J call TRBJ2-7, with 8 bases matching TRBD2. This CDR3 comprises 16 residues. Unmatched junction bases numbered 12, after V lost 5 bases and J lost 3 bases. CDR1 and CDR2 from the germline V gene are MNHEY and SMNVEV (reference sequence). The CDR3 region has the DNA TGTGCCAGCAGTCCCAATCTAAGCGGGAGACACTACGAGCAGTACTTC. Translated, it gives CASSPNLSGRHYEQYF.

This clonotype came up a few times. The rearrangement links TRBV24-1 to TRBJ1-1; D possibly corresponds to TRBD1 (5 bases). The germline V gene has CDR1 KGHDR and CDR2 SFDVKD. V lost 2 bases, J lost 7 bases, and 10 bases lay in between. This CDR3 comprises 13 residues. The CDR3 sequence is CATSDSPGSEAFF. CDR3 nucleotides: TGTGCCACCAGTGATTCTCCAGGGAGTGAAGCTTTCTTT.

This clonotype was counted only a few times. The gene calls are TRBV12-3 or TRBV12-4 and TRBJ1-6; D call uncertain. V was trimmed by 5 bases and J by 7 bases, leaving 9 bases between them. This CDR3 is built from 13 residues. DNA for the CDR3: TGTGCCAGCAGTATCACGGGGAATTCACCCCTCCACTTT. Translating it yields CASSITGNSPLHF.

The chain combines TRBV2 with TRBJ1-1, with a possible D match to TRBD1 (6 bases). This CDR3 has 14 amino acids. CDR1 SNHLY and CDR2 FYNNEI come from the germline V gene. Deletions cut 3 bases from V and 3 bases from J, with 11 bases between. The CDR3 region has the DNA TGTGCCAGCAGTGACCCGGACAGCTACACTGAAGCTTTCTTT. Translation gives CASSDPDSYTEAFF. Full variable domain (rest looked up from reference TRBV2 and TRBJ1-1): EPEVTQTPSHQVTQMGQEVILRCVPISNHLYFYWYRQILGQKVEFLVSFYNNEISEKSEIFDDQFSVERPDGSNFTLKIRSTKLEDSAMYFCASSDPDSYTEAFFGQGTRLTVV.

The chain links TRBV28 to TRBJ2-7; TRBD2 aligns across 7 bases. The germline CDR1 and CDR2 sequences are MDHEN and SYDVKM. This CDR3 is 15 amino acids long. V lost 5 bases to trimming and J lost 5 bases; unmatched junction nucleotides: 12. CDR3 in amino acids: CASSRLGLKIHEQYF. In nucleotides, the CDR3 is TGTGCCAGCAGTAGACTGGGACTAAAAATCCACGAGCAGTACTTC.

The chain combines TRBV19 with TRBJ1-1; D is unresolved. The CDR3 is 12 residues long. Between the trimmed V and J ends, which lost 1 base and 7 bases, there was a span of 7 bases. In germline, CDR1 is LNHDA, CDR2 SQIVND (reference sequence). CDR3 sequence (DNA): TGTGCCAGTAGTATAGCGAAAGGTGAAGCTTTCTTT. This gives the protein CASSIAKGEAFF.

The chain uses TRBV5-1 and TRBJ1-2; TRBD1 agrees at 10 bases. CDR1 is SGHRS, CDR2 YFSETQ, per germline. With V trimmed by 5 bases and J by 6 bases, 13 bases remained unmatched. This CDR3 comprises 16 residues. The CDR3 reads CASSPASGTGEDGYTF. CDR3 bases: TGCGCCAGCAGTCCCGCTTCCGGGACAGGGGAGGATGGCTACACCTTC.

The CDR3 nucleotides are TGTGCCAGCAGTTACTCGAGGGGAAGTTCACCCCTCCACTTT. Translated, it gives CASSYSRGSSPLHF. The chain has TRBV6-5 and TRBJ1-6; the D gene is possibly TRBD1 (5 bases). The germline V gene encodes CDR1 MNHEY and CDR2 SVGAGI. V was shortened by 0 bases and J by 9 bases, with 9 bases between the two germline ends. The CDR3 consists of 14 residues.

The chain has TRBV5-4 and TRBJ2-3; tentatively, D is TRBD2 (6 bases). The V end lost 3 bases, the J end lost 0 bases, and 11 bases lay between the germline ends. This CDR3 region has 15 residues. The V gene's germline CDR1 is SGHNT and CDR2 YYREEE (reference sequence). The CDR3 region has the DNA TGTGCCAGCAGCTACAGCGGGCCGAGCACAGATACGCAGTATTTT. Its protein product is CASSYSGPSTDTQYF.

V usage is TRBV25-1 and J usage is TRBJ1-2, with TRBD1 as a possible D gene (5 bases). The V end was cut by 4 bases, the J end by 5 bases, with 14 bases between. This CDR3 comprises 14 residues. CDR1 is MGHDK and CDR2 is SYGVNS in the germline V gene. CDR3 DNA: TGTGCCAGCAGTGGCTTCCGGGACTATTATGGCTACACCTTC. This sequence encodes CASSGFRDYYGYTF.

Of note for this clonotype: A read error is possible here, since a much larger clone lies one base away. The V call is TRBV6-5, the J call TRBJ2-2; D call uncertain. V dropped 1 base and J dropped 0 bases, with 9 bases sitting between them. CDR3 length: 16 amino acids. Germline CDR1 MNHEY, CDR2 SVGAGI. The CDR3 sequence: CASSYYLPANTGELFF. The DNA of the CDR3 is TGTGCCAGCAGTTACTATCTCCCTGCGAACACCGGGGAGCTGTTTTTT.

J is TRBJ2-1 and V is TRBV19, with a possible D match to TRBD2 (6 bases). CDR1 is LNHDA, CDR2 SQIVND, per germline (reference sequence). The germline V and J ends were trimmed by 7 bases and 6 bases, with 13 bases remaining between them. The CDR3 is 13 amino acids. CDR3 DNA: TGTGCCAGTAATTCCCGGGACTCCAATGAGCAGTTCTTC. This codes for CASNSRDSNEQFF.

This clonotype has a handful of counts. The chain couples TRBV6-1 to TRBJ1-2; D gene unclear. Germline V gene data show CDR1 as MNHNS and CDR2 as SASEGT. With 6 bases removed from V and 8 bases from J, the gap between germline ends came to 16 bases. The CDR3 is 13 amino acids. The CDR3 loop is CASSLDLAGGYTF. CDR3 sequence (DNA): TGTGCCAGCAGCCTTGACTTGGCGGGAGGCTACACCTTC.

Comment on this clonotype: The junction does not match germline at one end; this may be a read error. This chain links TRBV3-1 with TRBJ1-2, with 7 bases aligning to TRBD1. The CDR3 covers 15 residues. Germline lookup yields CDR1 LGHDT and CDR2 YNNKEL (reference sequence). CDR3 sequence reads: CASSSTSGGNSGYTF. The DNA for the CDR3 is TGTGCCAGCAGCTCGACCTCAGGGGGAAACTCTGGCTACACCTTC.

This clonotype came up a few times. V is TRBV20-1 and J is TRBJ2-7, with 9 nucleotides matching TRBD2. V was clipped by 2 bases and J by 3 bases; unmatched bases: 14. The CDR3 length is 17 residues. Per germline, CDR1 DFQATT and CDR2 SNEGSKA (reference sequence). The CDR3 is CSARTVSGVAGVYEQYF. The CDR3 DNA sequence: TGCAGTGCTAGAACTGTCAGTGGGGTAGCGGGAGTCTACGAGCAGTACTTC.

This clonotype was observed a handful of times. The gene calls are TRBV20-1 and TRBJ2-5; 7 bases fit TRBD2. The CDR3 is 14 residues long. Germline V CDR1 and CDR2: DFQATT, SNEGSKA (reference sequence). V lost 5 bases, J lost 2 bases, and 8 bases stayed unmatched. The DNA for the CDR3 is TGCAGTGCTTCCTGGGCTAGCGGACAAGAGACCCAGTACTTC. Protein: CSASWASGQETQYF.